The 30 T cell receptor beta chains below come from one sample, sequenced in a study of blood T cell repertoires in COVID-19. Repertoires were generated with immunoSEQ multiplex PCR, while TCRdb's copy carries only in-frame clones and drops some. This sample has about 150,000 clones, with around 84% found just once. The sample consisted of peripheral blood. Receptors originate from a man between 65 and 85 years old with acute or convalescent COVID-19.

The rearrangement uses TRBV11-3 and TRBJ2-5; possible D gene TRBD1, 5 bases. CDR3 length: 13 residues. Trimming took 1 base from V and 2 from J, leaving 5 bases between them. Germline values: CDR1 SGHNT, CDR2 YENEEA. The CDR3 DNA reads TGTGCCAGCAGCTTAGGACAGCAAGAGACCCAGTACTTC. Translated, it gives CASSLGQQETQYF. The variable domain in full, completed from reference TRBV11-3 and TRBJ2-5, reads EAGVVQSPRYKIIEKKQPVAFWCNPISGHNTLYWYLQNLGQGPELLIRYENEEAVDDSQLPKDRFSAERLKGVDSTLKIQPAELGDSAVYLCASSLGQQETQYFGPGTRLLVL.

The chain joins TRBV10-3 to TRBJ1-4, with 9 bases aligning to TRBD1. CDR3 length: 18 residues. Per germline, CDR1 ENHRY and CDR2 SYGVKD. J was trimmed by 5 bases and V by 6 bases; bases with no gene match: 16. The chain's CDR3 is CAIRAGTGSGSTNEKLFF. The CDR3 DNA sequence: TGTGCCATCAGGGCCGGGACAGGGTCGGGTTCGACGAATGAAAAACTGTTTTTT.

The V gene is TRBV7-9, the J gene TRBJ2-1, with 9 positions matching TRBD2. Looked up from germline, CDR1 is SEHNR and CDR2 is FQNEAQ (reference sequence). The ends lost 4 bases at V and 13 bases at J; junction bases unmatched: 8. This CDR3 has 13 residues. Here the CDR3 reads CASSSIAGAPQFF. The CDR3, as DNA: TGTGCCAGCAGCTCCATAGCGGGGGCTCCCCAGTTCTTC.

Only a few counts were recorded for this clone. The chain combines TRBV4-2 with TRBJ1-5; D remains ambiguous. CDR1 LGHNA and CDR2 YNFKEQ come from the germline V gene. V was clipped by 3 bases and J by 2 bases, with 23 bases between them. This CDR3 spans 19 amino acids. This CDR3 reads CASSQPPRSGSEGNQPQHF. CDR3 in DNA: TGTGCCAGCAGCCAGCCTCCCAGGTCGGGGTCGGAGGGCAATCAGCCCCAGCATTTT.

The V call is TRBV29-1, the J call TRBJ1-1; possible D gene TRBD1, 5 bases. The CDR3 contains 13 residues. Between the trimmed V and J ends, which lost 4 bases and 0 bases, there was a span of 9 bases. Germline-derived CDR1 and CDR2 are SQVTM and ANQGSEA. CDR3 in DNA: TGCAGCGTTGTACCAGGGATGAACACTGAAGCTTTCTTT. This encodes CSVVPGMNTEAFF.

The chain is built from TRBV11-3 and TRBJ2-3; D not certain. The CDR3 has 16 amino acids. Germline CDR1 reads SGHNT; CDR2 reads YENEEA. Deletions cut 8 bases from V and 4 bases from J, with 22 bases between. CDR3 nucleotides: TGTGCCAGCGAGGTATACGTCGAGCACGTTGCAGATACGCAGTATTTT. Encoded protein: CASEVYVEHVADTQYF.

The V and J genes are TRBV6-5 and TRBJ2-1, with unresolved D. The CDR3 length is 15 residues. Per germline, CDR1 MNHEY and CDR2 SVGAGI. Trimming pared 8 bases from V and 6 bases from J, leaving 20 bases between. CDR3 DNA: TGTGCCAGCGTCAAAACCGTACAGCCGCGCAATGAGCAGTTCTTC. It yields the protein CASVKTVQPRNEQFF.

As to this clone: Within the sample, other DNA sequences also encode this same CDR3. The chain is built from TRBV6-5 and TRBJ1-4, with 10 bases that match TRBD1. Germline V gives CDR1 MNHEY, CDR2 SVGAGI. After removal of 5 bases from V and 8 bases from J, the junction contained 5 bases not matched to a gene. There are 14 residues in the CDR3. CDR3 loop: CASSLDRGNEKLFF. Written as DNA, the CDR3 is TGTGCCAGCAGTCTGGACAGGGGGAACGAAAAACTGTTTTTT.

This rearrangement joins TRBV9 to TRBJ2-3; D possibly corresponds to TRBD1 (6 bases). Germline V gene lookup returns CDR1 SGDLS and CDR2 YYNGEE. The CDR3 is 15 amino acids. V was trimmed by 3 bases and J by 2 bases, leaving 13 bases between them. The CDR3 DNA follows: TGTGCCAGCAGCGGTTGGGGACAACACACAGATACGCAGTATTTT. Translated: CASSGWGQHTDTQYF.

V and J are TRBV9 and TRBJ2-5; D is possibly TRBD2 (7 bases). CDR3 length: 16 amino acids. Trimming stripped 4 bases from V and 5 bases from J, with 21 bases between. Germline CDR1 reads SGDLS; CDR2 reads YYNGEE. CDR3 nucleotides: TGTGCCAGCAGCCCAGCTACAGGGAGGGGCCTTGAGACCCAGTACTTC. Translating it yields CASSPATGRGLETQYF.

The chain joins TRBV20-1 to TRBJ1-1; no clear D. V dropped 1 base and J dropped 5 bases, with 5 bases sitting between them. CDR3 length equals 11 residues. Germline values: CDR1 DFQATT, CDR2 SNEGSKA (reference sequence). The DNA of the CDR3 is TGCAGTGCTAGAGCTAGGACTGAAGCTTTCTTT. Its protein product is CSARARTEAFF.

V usage is TRBV5-6 and J usage is TRBJ2-7; 11 bases align to TRBD2. J was trimmed by 4 bases and V by 3 bases; bases with no gene match: 9. The CDR3 is made up of 16 amino acids. CDR1 is SGHDT, CDR2 YYEEEE, per germline. The CDR3 sequence: CASSSGLGTSGYEQYF. CDR3 in DNA: TGTGCCAGCAGCTCGGGCTTGGGGACTAGCGGATACGAGCAGTACTTC.

The chain recombines TRBV5-6 with TRBJ2-7; 7 nucleotides line up with TRBD1. Germline CDR1 is SGHDT and CDR2 is YYEEEE. The junction had 0 bases not matched to a gene; V was cut back by 0 bases and J by 0 bases. The CDR3 loop spans 14 amino acids. The DNA of the CDR3 is TGTGCCAGCAGCTTGGGACAGGGCTCCTACGAGCAGTACTTC. Amino acids: CASSLGQGSYEQYF.

The V and J genes are TRBV29-1 and TRBJ1-1; 11 bases fit TRBD1. The CDR3 covers 13 residues. Germline CDR1 reads SQVTM; CDR2 reads ANQGSEA. The junction had 9 bases not matched to a gene; V was cut back by 4 bases and J by 11 bases. The CDR3 region has the DNA TGCAGCGTTGCAGTTTCCGGACAGGGGGCGGCTTTCTTT. As protein: CSVAVSGQGAAFF.

The rearrangement uses TRBV28 and TRBJ1-5; D perhaps matches TRBD1 (6 bases). Between the trimmed V and J ends, which lost 7 bases and 2 bases, there was a span of 12 bases. CDR3 length: 14 amino acids. CDR1 MDHEN and CDR2 SYDVKM come from the germline V gene. The CDR3 sequence: CASIRTEGNQPQHF. The CDR3, as DNA: TGTGCCAGCATTCGGACAGAGGGCAATCAGCCCCAGCATTTT.

V gene TRBV28 combines with J gene TRBJ2-1; D is perhaps TRBD2 (5 bases). The CDR3 totals 17 residues. The germline CDR1 and CDR2 sequences are MDHEN and SYDVKM. V lost 2 bases to trimming and J lost 0 bases, with 14 bases between them. The CDR3, as DNA: TGTGCCAGCAGTTTAGAGGCCCTACGGGGCTCCTACAATGAGCAGTTCTTC. Amino acid sequence: CASSLEALRGSYNEQFF.

The rearrangement joins TRBV20-1 to TRBJ1-3, with D tentatively TRBD1 (5 bases). CDR1 and CDR2 from the germline V gene are DFQATT and SNEGSKA (reference sequence). This CDR3 is built from 14 residues. V lost 3 bases and J 2 bases, leaving 11 bases between the germline ends. The CDR3 protein is CSASRGLTGNTIYF. CDR3 coding DNA: TGCAGTGCTAGTCGGGGACTGACTGGAAACACCATATATTTT.

This clone came up many times. CDR3 in amino acids: CATSDLKGTGELFF. CDR3 coding DNA: TGTGCCACCAGTGATTTGAAGGGGACCGGGGAGCTGTTTTTT. The gene calls are TRBV24-1 and TRBJ2-2; a weak D match, TRBD1 (5 bases). CDR1 is KGHDR and CDR2 is SFDVKD in the germline V gene. V shed 0 bases and J shed 5 bases, with 6 bases lying between them. The CDR3 totals 14 residues.

The chain is built from TRBV5-4 and TRBJ2-7; 8 bases are a match to TRBD2. The V gene's germline CDR1 is SGHNT and CDR2 YYREEE (reference sequence). The trim removed 4 bases at V and 2 bases at J, leaving 8 bases unmatched. There are 15 residues in the CDR3. The CDR3 nucleotides read TGTGCCAGCAGCCCGAATCCAGCGGGAGCCTACGAGCAGTACTTC. This sequence encodes CASSPNPAGAYEQYF.

This clone was observed a handful of times. The rearrangement uses TRBV19 and TRBJ2-7; 8 bases fit TRBD1. This CDR3 contains 16 residues. Germline V gene sequence: CDR1 LNHDA, CDR2 SQIVND (reference sequence). Unmatched junction bases numbered 8, after V lost 4 bases and J lost 0 bases. The CDR3 DNA reads as TGTGCCAGTAGTAGCGGCCCCGGGACAGGCTCCTACGAGCAGTACTTC. Protein: CASSSGPGTGSYEQYF.

The rearrangement joins TRBV6-5 to TRBJ1-4; D is undetermined. The CDR3 has 13 residues. V lost 6 bases and J lost 5, with 10 bases in between. Germline loops: CDR1 MNHEY, CDR2 SVGAGI. The DNA for the CDR3 is TGTGCCAGCAGCCTCCAGTTAAATGAAAAACTGTTTTTT. Translated: CASSLQLNEKLFF.

This chain joins TRBV10-1 and TRBJ2-3; 8 nucleotides align to TRBD1. CDR1 is WNHNN and CDR2 is SYGVQD in the germline V gene (reference sequence). The CDR3 is 12 amino acids. After removal of 8 bases from V and 3 bases from J, the junction contained 1 base not matched to a gene. The CDR3 sequence: CASGQGTDTQYF. CDR3 coding DNA: TGCGCCAGCGGACAGGGAACAGATACGCAGTATTTT.

V usage is TRBV4-1 and J usage is TRBJ1-6; possibly TRBD1 for D (6 bases). The CDR3 extends over 18 amino acids. V was trimmed by 4 bases and J by 5 bases, leaving 21 bases between them. From germline, CDR1 is MGHRA and CDR2 YSYEKL. In nucleotides, the CDR3 is TGCGCCAGCAGCCGCACCCCATCGCGGCAGGGGAATAATTCACCCCTCCACTTT. This sequence encodes CASSRTPSRQGNNSPLHF.

This chain uses TRBV10-1 with TRBJ2-7; maybe TRBD2 (6 bases). Trimming shortened V by 5 bases and J by 5 bases, and 16 bases separated the two germline ends. CDR3 length: 14 residues. Germline V CDR1 and CDR2: WNHNN, SYGVQD (reference sequence). This chain's CDR3 is CASSSRRDGDEQYF. The CDR3 bases are TGCGCCAGCAGTTCTCGGAGGGATGGGGACGAGCAGTACTTC.

This chain connects TRBV3-1 (or the pseudogene TRBV3-2) to TRBJ2-7; 7 positions match TRBD2. The CDR3 is 13 amino acids. V was pared by 4 bases and J by 3 bases, with 3 bases of the junction left unmatched. The germline V gene encodes CDR1 LGHDT and CDR2 YNNKEL (reference sequence). The CDR3 coding sequence is TGTGCCAGCAGCCTCCCTAGCGGCTACGAGCAGTACTTC. Protein product: CASSLPSGYEQYF.

J is TRBJ2-3 and V is TRBV19; TRBD1 matches at 7 bases. The length of the CDR3 is 16 residues. After removal of 4 bases from V and 2 bases from J, the junction contained 9 bases not matched to a gene. The germline V gene encodes CDR1 LNHDA and CDR2 SQIVND (reference sequence). For the CDR3, the DNA is TGTGCCAGTAGTAAAGGGACAGTGAGGTTCACAGATACGCAGTATTTT. It specifies CASSKGTVRFTDTQYF.

The rearrangement links TRBV5-1 to TRBJ2-2, with TRBD2 matching over 10 bases. Germline lookup yields CDR1 SGHRS and CDR2 YFSETQ. The CDR3 spans 20 residues. V lost 4 bases, J lost 5 bases, and 20 bases stayed unmatched. The CDR3: CASSPTGESGRAMRTGELFF. DNA for the CDR3: TGCGCCAGCAGCCCCACAGGGGAAAGCGGGAGGGCGATGAGGACCGGGGAGCTGTTTTTT.

The chain carries TRBV28 and TRBJ1-2, with TRBD1 matching 7 bases. Germline CDR1 is MDHEN and CDR2 is SYDVKM. V was pared by 8 bases and J by 4 bases, with 10 bases of the junction left unmatched. The CDR3 is 14 amino acids. Here the CDR3 reads CASHKPGGPYGYTF. In DNA, the CDR3 is TGTGCCAGCCACAAACCAGGGGGTCCCTATGGCTACACCTTC.

The V call is TRBV12-3 or TRBV12-4, the J call TRBJ1-2, with unresolved D. CDR3 length: 12 residues. V was clipped by 1 base and J by 8 bases, with 8 bases between them. The CDR3 here is CASSLVAGGYTF. The CDR3 DNA is TGTGCCAGCAGTTTAGTGGCGGGAGGCTACACCTTC.

This clone appeared a few times. This CDR3 is CASSSGGDTQYF. In DNA, the CDR3 is TGCGCCAGCTCTAGCGGAGGAGATACGCAGTATTTT. This rearrangement joins TRBV10-2 to TRBJ2-3, with TRBD2 identical over 7 bases. The CDR3 consists of 12 residues. V was pared by 8 bases and J by 5 bases, with 4 bases of the junction left unmatched. Germline CDR1 is WSHSY and CDR2 is SAAADI.